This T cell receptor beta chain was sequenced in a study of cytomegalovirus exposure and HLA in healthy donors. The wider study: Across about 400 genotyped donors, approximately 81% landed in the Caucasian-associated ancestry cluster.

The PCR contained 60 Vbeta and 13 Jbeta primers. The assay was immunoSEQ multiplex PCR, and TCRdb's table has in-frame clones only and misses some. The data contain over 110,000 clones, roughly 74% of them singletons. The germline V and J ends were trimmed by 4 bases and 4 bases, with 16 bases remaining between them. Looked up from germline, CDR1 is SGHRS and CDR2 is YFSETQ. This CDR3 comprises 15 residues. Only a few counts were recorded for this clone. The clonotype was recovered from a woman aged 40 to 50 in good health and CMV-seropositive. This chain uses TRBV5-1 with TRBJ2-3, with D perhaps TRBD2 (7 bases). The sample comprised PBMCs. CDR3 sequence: CASSIGGAGADTQYF. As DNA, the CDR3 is TGCGCCAGCAGCATTGGGGGGGCCGGAGCAGATACGCAGTATTTT.